This entry lists 18 T cell receptor beta chains sequenced from one sample in a study of blood T cell repertoires in COVID-19. The table came from immunoSEQ multiplex PCR; TCRdb's copy has only in-frame clones and leaves some out. The table shows around 250,000 clones, with over 75% occurring only once. The material sequenced was PBMCs or T cells enriched from blood (not recorded which). The source is a man aged 18-30 years who had recovered from COVID-19.

The chain carries TRBV24-1 and TRBJ1-5; TRBD1 agrees at 10 bases. With 4 bases clipped from V and 4 bases from J, the junction kept 3 bases outside the gene matches. Germline values: CDR1 KGHDR, CDR2 SFDVKD. CDR3 length equals 15 residues. The CDR3, as DNA: TGTGCCACCAGTGACCCGGGACAGGGGAATCAGCCCCAGCATTTT. It is translated as CATSDPGQGNQPQHF.

The chain links TRBV30 to TRBJ1-6; unclear D gene. Trimming took off 5 bases at V and 0 bases at J, with 8 bases between the two ends. From germline, CDR1 is GTSNPN and CDR2 SVGIG (reference sequence). The CDR3 is made up of 14 amino acids. This CDR3 reads CAWGNFSYNSPLHF. DNA of the CDR3: TGTGCCTGGGGGAACTTCTCCTATAATTCACCCCTCCACTTT.

This sequence joins TRBV3-1 (or the pseudogene TRBV3-2) and TRBJ2-7; 13 nucleotides match TRBD2. The ends lost 4 bases at V and 0 bases at J; junction bases unmatched: 6. The CDR3 has 17 residues. Germline CDR1 LGHDT, CDR2 YNNKEL (reference sequence). In DNA form, the CDR3 reads TGTGCCAGCAGCCCGACTAGCGGGGGGCTCGCCTCCTACGAGCAGTACTTC. Protein: CASSPTSGGLASYEQYF.

Worth noting for this clone: Other DNA sequences in this sample translate to the same CDR3. The chain recombines TRBV19 with TRBJ2-2; 9 positions agree with TRBD2. CDR3 size: 14 residues. The V gene's germline CDR1 is LNHDA and CDR2 SQIVND (reference sequence). J was trimmed by 3 bases and V by 8 bases; bases with no gene match: 4. CDR3 sequence: CASRGLADTGELFF. As DNA, the CDR3 is TGTGCCAGTCGGGGACTAGCAGACACCGGGGAGCTGTTTTTT.

The rearrangement links TRBV7-6 to TRBJ2-2, with D possibly being TRBD2 (5 bases). Germline V CDR1 and CDR2: SGHVS, FNYEAQ. The CDR3 sequence is 16 residues long. Trimming stripped 5 bases from V and 2 bases from J, with 15 bases between. The CDR3 DNA is TGTGCCAGCAGCCGCGAGGGAAGACAAAACACCGGGGAGCTGTTTTTT. Translation: CASSREGRQNTGELFF.

The chain joins TRBV27 to TRBJ1-5; the match to TRBD1 covers 8 bases. Trimming cost V 5 bases and J 8 bases; bases outside gene matches: 8. CDR3 length: 14 residues. CDR1 is MNHEY and CDR2 is SMNVEV in the germline V gene (reference sequence). The CDR3 loop reads CASSRRTGWEPQHF. In nucleotides, the CDR3 is TGTGCCAGCAGTCGAAGGACAGGGTGGGAGCCCCAGCATTTT.

The chain uses TRBV6-1 and TRBJ2-7; the D is unclear. CDR1 MNHNS and CDR2 SASEGT come from the germline V gene. The CDR3 is 11 residues long. The V end was cut by 3 bases, the J end by 3 bases, with 3 bases between. In DNA, the CDR3 is TGTGCCAGCAGTGACCACTACGAGCAGTACTTC. Translating gives CASSDHYEQYF.

This clone appeared a single time. This chain connects TRBV4-2 to TRBJ2-2; 9 positions agree with TRBD2. The CDR3 runs to 15 residues. Trimming removed 6 bases from V and 0 bases from J; junction bases left unmatched: 2. CDR1 and CDR2 (germline): LGHNA, YNFKEQ. CDR3 region: CASRGLASNTGELFF. The CDR3, as DNA: TGTGCCAGCAGAGGACTAGCGTCGAACACCGGGGAGCTGTTTTTT.

The chain links TRBV28 to TRBJ1-5; no definite D call. The CDR3 spans 13 residues. Germline V gene lookup returns CDR1 MDHEN and CDR2 SYDVKM. V was clipped by 6 bases and J by 1 base, with 7 bases between them. The CDR3: CASSLPSNQPQHF. The CDR3 DNA reads TGTGCCAGCAGCCTACCGAGCAATCAGCCCCAGCATTTT.

This chain connects TRBV2 to TRBJ1-3; D unclear. The CDR3 contains 14 residues. CDR1 is SNHLY and CDR2 is FYNNEI in the germline V gene. Trimming shortened V by 2 bases and J by 5 bases, and 10 bases separated the two germline ends. The CDR3 spells CASSERTARNTIYF. The CDR3 DNA reads as TGTGCCAGCAGTGAACGAACAGCCCGAAACACCATATATTTT.

The chain joins TRBV18 to TRBJ2-3; the D gene is possibly TRBD2 (6 bases). Trimming cost V 4 bases and J 4 bases, with 21 bases left between them. Germline CDR1 reads KGHSH; CDR2 reads LQKENI. This CDR3 has 17 amino acids. The CDR3 sequence: CASSRLGGAPSADTQYF. The CDR3 DNA reads TGTGCCAGCTCACGACTTGGCGGGGCCCCGAGTGCAGATACGCAGTATTTT.

CDR3 in DNA: TGCGCCAGCAGTGAACAGGAGAACACTGAAGCTTTCTTT. This encodes CASSEQENTEAFF. This sequence joins TRBV10-1 and TRBJ1-1; D perhaps matches TRBD1 (5 bases). Germline lookup yields CDR1 WNHNN and CDR2 SYGVQD (reference sequence). The CDR3 is 13 residues long. Trimming took off 3 bases at V and 1 base at J, with 6 bases between the two ends.

This clone has only one observation. The chain is built from TRBV21-1 and TRBJ2-7; whether TRBD1, the table's D call, matches the DNA was not checked. TRBV21-1 is deemed a pseudogene. This CDR3 region has 13 residues. CDR3 loop: CASPRQGTYEQYF. The DNA of the CDR3 is TGTGCCAGCCCGAGACAGGGGACGTACGAGCAGTACTTC.

Here the CDR3 DNA reads TGTGCCAGCAGTTTGGCTAGCGGGGCGGAGACCCAGTACTTC. This encodes CASSLASGAETQYF. V and J are TRBV27 and TRBJ2-5; the match to TRBD2 covers 9 bases. J was trimmed by 5 bases and V by 3 bases; bases with no gene match: 4. Germline CDR1 MNHEY, CDR2 SMNVEV (reference sequence). CDR3 length: 14 residues.

The chain employs TRBV6-5 and TRBJ2-3, with 7 nucleotides matching TRBD2. CDR3 length: 14 residues. Trimming took 2 bases from V and 1 from J; bases not matched to a gene: 0. Germline V gene lookup returns CDR1 MNHEY and CDR2 SVGAGI. In DNA, the CDR3 is TGTGCCAGCAGTTACGCGGGAGGCACAGATACGCAGTATTTT. Translation: CASSYAGGTDTQYF.

This chain uses TRBV28 with TRBJ2-1; 8 bases are shared with TRBD2. V lost 7 bases and J lost 9; bases outside the gene matches: 11. CDR3 length: 14 amino acids. The V gene's germline CDR1 is MDHEN and CDR2 SYDVKM. CDR3 in DNA: TGTGCCAGCACCCCCAGCGGGAGCGTGGTTGAGCAGTTCTTC. This gives the protein CASTPSGSVVEQFF.

This clone was seen a few times. The chain couples TRBV4-1 to TRBJ2-2; the D gene is possibly TRBD1 (5 bases). Trimming took 1 base from V and 2 from J, leaving 20 bases between them. Germline V gene sequence: CDR1 MGHRA, CDR2 YSYEKL. CDR3 length equals 19 residues. The chain's CDR3 is CASSQAVFLAGHNTGELFF. For the CDR3, the DNA is TGCGCCAGCAGCCAAGCTGTATTCCTGGCAGGGCATAACACCGGGGAGCTGTTTTTT.

The chain carries TRBV7-9 and TRBJ1-5, with 9 bases lining up with TRBD1. CDR1 is SEHNR and CDR2 is FQNEAQ in the germline V gene (reference sequence). This CDR3 spans 19 amino acids. After removal of 0 bases from V and 2 bases from J, the junction contained 11 bases not matched to a gene. CDR3 DNA: TGTGCCAGCAGCTTAGCGCTCGGGACAGGGTCCTCTCGCAATCAGCCCCAGCATTTT. As protein: CASSLALGTGSSRNQPQHF.